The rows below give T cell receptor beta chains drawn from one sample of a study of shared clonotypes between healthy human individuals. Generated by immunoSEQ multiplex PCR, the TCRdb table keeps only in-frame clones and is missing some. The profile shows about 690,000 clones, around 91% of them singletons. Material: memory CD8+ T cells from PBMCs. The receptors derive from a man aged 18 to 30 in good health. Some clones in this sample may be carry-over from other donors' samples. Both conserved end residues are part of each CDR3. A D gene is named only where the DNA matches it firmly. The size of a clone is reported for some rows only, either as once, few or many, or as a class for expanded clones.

DNA: TGTGCCAGCAGTTTATCCTGGACTAGCGGGAGTATATTAAGGGACGAGCAGTACTTC
CDR3: CASSLSWTSGSILRDEQYF
V: TRBV27
J: TRBJ2-7
size: -
D: TRBD2

DNA: TGTGCCAGCAGTACTTTGGGGGGGGCAGGTTTTGTCTATGGCTACACCTTC
CDR3: CASSTLGGAGFVYGYTF
V: TRBV27
J: TRBJ1-2
size: -
D: -

DNA: TGTGCCAGCAGTCAAGCCCTTGTAGACCCTAGCACAGATACGCAGTATTTT
CDR3: CASSQALVDPSTDTQYF
V: TRBV27
J: TRBJ2-3
size: -
D: -

DNA: TGTGCCAGCAGCTTACGAATCGGGGGGGTTAATCAGCCCCAGCATTTT
CDR3: CASSLRIGGVNQPQHF
V: TRBV13
J: TRBJ1-5
size: -
D: -

DNA: TGTGCCAGCAGCCCCGAACGTAGCACAGATACGCAGTATTTT
CDR3: CASSPERSTDTQYF
V: TRBV13
J: TRBJ2-3
size: -
D: -

DNA: TGTGCCAGCAGTACGCTAGCGGGAGGGTACAATGAGCAGTTCTTC
CDR3: CASSTLAGGYNEQFF
V: TRBV13
J: TRBJ2-1
size: -
D: TRBD2

DNA: TGTGCCAGCAGCTCCGACATGGGGTTGGTGACTGAAGCTTTCTTT
CDR3: CASSSDMGLVTEAFF
V: TRBV11-2
J: TRBJ1-1
size: -
D: -

DNA: TGTGCCAGCAGTTACGGTGGTGGAAGTAGCTATGGCTACACCTTC
CDR3: CASSYGGGSSYGYTF
V: TRBV6-5
J: TRBJ1-2
size: -
D: -

DNA: TGTGCCAGCAGCCTGACTAGCGGGAGACCCAGGGAGCAGTTCTTC
CDR3: CASSLTSGRPREQFF
V: TRBV7-8
J: TRBJ2-1
size: -
D: TRBD2

DNA: TGTGCCAGCAGCGCGGGACAGGGGGCCCTGGCCGGGGAGCTGTTTTTT
CDR3: CASSAGQGALAGELFF
V: TRBV9
J: TRBJ2-2
size: -
D: TRBD1

DNA: TGTGCCAGCAGCTCGGGACAGCGGACTCTGAACTCCTACGAGCAGTACTTC
CDR3: CASSSGQRTLNSYEQYF
V: TRBV5-6
J: TRBJ2-7
size: -
D: TRBD1

DNA: TGCGCCAGCAGCTTGGTTACTTCCTACGAGCAGTACTTC
CDR3: CASSLVTSYEQYF
V: TRBV5-1
J: TRBJ2-7
size: -
D: -

DNA: TGTGCCAGCAGGGCTAGCGGGCCACCCTCCTACGAGCAGTACTTC
CDR3: CASRASGPPSYEQYF
V: TRBV2
J: TRBJ2-7
size: -
D: TRBD2

DNA: TGCGCCAGCAGCCAAACAACAGGGGGCGGAGGGGGCCATACGCAGTATTTT
CDR3: CASSQTTGGGGGHTQYF
V: TRBV4-1
J: TRBJ2-3
size: few
D: TRBD1

DNA: TGTGCCAGCAGCGCCGGCCTAGTGGCCCCCTACGAGCAGTACTTC
CDR3: CASSAGLVAPYEQYF
V: TRBV9
J: TRBJ2-7
size: few
D: -

DNA: TGTGCCAGCAGCTCGCTGGGACAGGGGCGGACCGGGGAGCTGTTTTTT
CDR3: CASSSLGQGRTGELFF
V: TRBV7-9
J: TRBJ2-2
size: -
D: TRBD1

DNA: TGTGCCAGCAGTGTTTTCTCCAGGGACACTGAAGCTTTCTTT
CDR3: CASSVFSRDTEAFF
V: TRBV2
J: TRBJ1-1
size: many
D: -

DNA: TGTGCCAGCAGCTTAAGGGGGCCTAAAGAGACCCAGTACTTC
CDR3: CASSLRGPKETQYF
V: TRBV7-8
J: TRBJ2-5
size: -
D: TRBD1

DNA: TGTGCCAGCAGTTGGGACACGCCAGGCTACGAGCAGTACTTC
CDR3: CASSWDTPGYEQYF
V: TRBV28
J: TRBJ2-7
size: -
D: -

DNA: TGTGCCAGCAGTCTCAATCCCACAGGGTATTTGGGCACAGATACGCAGTATTTT
CDR3: CASSLNPTGYLGTDTQYF
V: TRBV28
J: TRBJ2-3
size: -
D: -

DNA: TGTGCCAGCAGCCAAGATCTCGGGACCTACAACTCCTACGAGCAGTACTTC
CDR3: CASSQDLGTYNSYEQYF
V: TRBV4-2
J: TRBJ2-7
size: once
D: -

DNA: TGTGCCAGCAGGGAAGGACTAGCGGAATACAATGAGCAGTTCTTC
CDR3: CASREGLAEYNEQFF
V: TRBV6-1
J: TRBJ2-1
size: -
D: TRBD2